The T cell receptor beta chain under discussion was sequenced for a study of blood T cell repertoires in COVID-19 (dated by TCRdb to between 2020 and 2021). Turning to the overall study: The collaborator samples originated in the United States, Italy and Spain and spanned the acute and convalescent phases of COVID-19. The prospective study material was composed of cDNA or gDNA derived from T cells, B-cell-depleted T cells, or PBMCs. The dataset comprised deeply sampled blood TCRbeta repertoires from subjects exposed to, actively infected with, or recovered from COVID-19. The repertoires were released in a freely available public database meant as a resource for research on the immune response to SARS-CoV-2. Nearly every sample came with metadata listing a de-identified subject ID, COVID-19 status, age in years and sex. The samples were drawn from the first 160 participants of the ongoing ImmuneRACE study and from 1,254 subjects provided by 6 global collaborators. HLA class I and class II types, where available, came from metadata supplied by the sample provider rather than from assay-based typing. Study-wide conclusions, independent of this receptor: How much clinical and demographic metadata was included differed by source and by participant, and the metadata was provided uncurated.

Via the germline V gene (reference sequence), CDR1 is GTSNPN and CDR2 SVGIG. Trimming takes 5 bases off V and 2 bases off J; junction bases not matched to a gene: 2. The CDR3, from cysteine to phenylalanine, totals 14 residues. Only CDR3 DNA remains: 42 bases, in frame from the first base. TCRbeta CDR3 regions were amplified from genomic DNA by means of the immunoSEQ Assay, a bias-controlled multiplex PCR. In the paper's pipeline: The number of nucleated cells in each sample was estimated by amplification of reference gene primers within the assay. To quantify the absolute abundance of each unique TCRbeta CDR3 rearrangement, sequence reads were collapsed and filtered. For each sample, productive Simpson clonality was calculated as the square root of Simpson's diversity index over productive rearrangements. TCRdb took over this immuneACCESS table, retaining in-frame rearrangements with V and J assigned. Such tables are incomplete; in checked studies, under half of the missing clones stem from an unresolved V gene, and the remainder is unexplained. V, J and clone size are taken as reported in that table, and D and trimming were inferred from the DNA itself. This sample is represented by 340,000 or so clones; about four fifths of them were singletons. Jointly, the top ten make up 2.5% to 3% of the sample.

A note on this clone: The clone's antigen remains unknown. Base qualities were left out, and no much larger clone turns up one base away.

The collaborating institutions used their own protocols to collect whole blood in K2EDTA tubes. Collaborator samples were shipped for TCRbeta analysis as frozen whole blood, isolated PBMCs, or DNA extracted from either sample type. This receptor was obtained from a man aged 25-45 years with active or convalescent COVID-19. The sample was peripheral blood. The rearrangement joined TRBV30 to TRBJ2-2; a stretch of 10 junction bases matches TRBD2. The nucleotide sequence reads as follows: TGTGCCTGGGCTAGCGGGGGTAACACCGGGGAGCTGTTTTTT. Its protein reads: CAWASGGNTGELFF. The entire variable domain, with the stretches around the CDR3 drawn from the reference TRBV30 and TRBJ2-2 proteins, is SQTIHQWPATLVQPVGSPLSLECTVEGTSNPNLYWYRQAAGRGLQLLFYSVGIGQISSEVPQNLSASRPQDRQFILSSKKLLLSDSGFYLCAWASGGNTGELFFGEGSRLTVL.